Following are 31 T cell receptor beta chains from one sample sequenced in a study of blood T cells in healthy people across ages. The use of a sample-barcoded 5' primer and a J-beta primer mix characterized a second PCR of about 7 to 12 cycles. TCRdb reanalysed the 5' RACE reads using MiXCR and keeps one entry per CDR3 protein. The table shows about 1.4 million distinct CDR3 sequences, with almost 60% occurring only once. The sequencing sample was made of blood. All receptors derive from a man aged 18-30 years in good health.

The chain recombines TRBV4-1 with TRBJ2-7; D is unclear. The germline CDR1 and CDR2 sequences are MGHRA and YSYEKL. V was shortened by 0 bases and J by 9 bases, with 9 bases between the two germline ends. This CDR3 contains 12 residues. The chain's CDR3 is CASSQDDIPQYF. CDR3 nucleotide sequence: TGCGCCAGCAGCCAAGACGACATACCGCAGTACTTC.

The chain uses TRBV6-6 and TRBJ2-1; D is unclear. CDR3 length equals 14 residues. The ends were cut back, 6 bases at V and 10 bases at J, with 19 bases in the middle. Germline loops: CDR1 MNHNY, CDR2 SVGAGI (reference sequence). In nucleotides, the CDR3 is TGTGCCAGCAGCCAACTCGCTATAGGGTTAGAGCAGTTCTTC. Its translation is CASSQLAIGLEQFF.

The rearrangement links TRBV4-3 to TRBJ1-4; D might be TRBD1 (6 bases). Germline V gene sequence: CDR1 LGHNA, CDR2 YSLEER. Trimming left V 1 base short and J 6 bases short, with 9 bases between. This CDR3 is built from 14 residues. DNA for the CDR3: TGCGCCAGCAGCCAAGTACAGGGCCATGAAAAACTGTTTTTT. Residues: CASSQVQGHEKLFF.

The chain recombines TRBV6-5 with TRBJ1-3, with a possible D match to TRBD1 (5 bases). Germline V lookup: CDR1 MNHEY, CDR2 SVGAGI. V lost 0 bases, J lost 7 bases, and 19 bases lay in between. The CDR3 is 17 amino acids. The CDR3 DNA follows: TGTGCCAGCAGTTACTCTCCCGGGACCCGAATGGGGAACACCATATATTTT. Its protein product is CASSYSPGTRMGNTIYF.

The chain recombines TRBV13 with TRBJ1-1; D possibly corresponds to TRBD1 (5 bases). Trimming took 3 bases from V and 0 from J, leaving 14 bases between them. The CDR3 runs to 16 residues. CDR1 PRHDT and CDR2 FYEKMQ come from the germline V gene (reference sequence). CDR3 amino acids: CASSFKSGTVNTEAFF. The CDR3, as DNA: TGTGCCAGCAGCTTCAAATCAGGGACGGTGAACACTGAAGCTTTCTTT.

The chain has TRBV7-2 and TRBJ2-3; 8 nucleotides line up with TRBD2. This CDR3 has 16 residues. CDR1 and CDR2 from the germline V gene are SGHTA and FQGNSA. The junction had 12 bases not matched to a gene; V was cut back by 7 bases and J by 3 bases. CDR3 sequence: CASTPNAGGVTDTQYF. The DNA for the CDR3 is TGTGCCAGCACCCCCAATGCCGGGGGGGTAACAGATACGCAGTATTTT.

This clonotype has only a few counts. The chain links TRBV4-1 to TRBJ1-5; the D is unclear. This CDR3 is 15 amino acids long. Between the trimmed V and J ends, which lost 0 bases and 3 bases, there was a span of 9 bases. Germline lookup yields CDR1 MGHRA and CDR2 YSYEKL. CDR3 coding DNA: TGCGCCAGCAGCCAAGACGATAGGCACAATCAGCCCCAGCATTTT. It codes for CASSQDDRHNQPQHF.

This clonotype was seen a handful of times. The rearrangement joins TRBV5-1 to TRBJ1-2; possibly TRBD1 for D (6 bases). Germline lookup yields CDR1 SGHRS and CDR2 YFSETQ. The CDR3 covers 13 residues. Trimming cost V 4 bases and J 8 bases, with 15 bases left between them. The chain's CDR3 is CASSPTQTGGYTF. The DNA of the CDR3 is TGCGCCAGCAGCCCTACTCAGACAGGCGGCTACACCTTC.

This chain joins TRBV7-6 and TRBJ2-7, with D possibly being TRBD2 (6 bases). V was cut by 0 bases and J by 7 bases, with 16 bases left in between. The CDR3 sequence is 15 residues long. Germline V gene lookup returns CDR1 SGHVS and CDR2 FNYEAQ. The CDR3 DNA sequence: TGTGCCAGCAGCTTAGCGGGAGGCCTACTTTCTGAGCAGTACTTC. Encoded protein: CASSLAGGLLSEQYF.

J is TRBJ2-4 and V is TRBV4-1; 7 bases align to TRBD1. From germline, CDR1 is MGHRA and CDR2 YSYEKL. The CDR3 loop spans 15 amino acids. Unmatched junction bases numbered 8, after V lost 4 bases and J lost 5 bases. The CDR3 is CASSLRITGENIQYF. Here the CDR3 DNA reads TGCGCCAGCAGCCTAAGAATAACAGGGGAAAACATTCAGTACTTC.

This clonotype turned up a few times. J is TRBJ1-2 and V is TRBV20-1; possible D gene TRBD1, 6 bases. Deletions cut 5 bases from V and 4 bases from J, with 17 bases between. The CDR3 sequence is 14 residues long. CDR1 is DFQATT, CDR2 SNEGSKA, per germline (reference sequence). This chain's CDR3 is CSAWDNQSPYGYTF. The DNA of the CDR3 is TGCAGTGCTTGGGACAACCAAAGTCCCTATGGCTACACCTTC.

This clonotype was seen a few times. The V call is TRBV28, the J call TRBJ2-4; the D gene could be TRBD1 or TRBD2 (5 bases each). The length of the CDR3 is 14 residues. Germline CDR1 is MDHEN and CDR2 is SYDVKM. Trimming stripped 10 bases from V and 3 bases from J, with 16 bases between. The CDR3 loop is CATRDPPSKNIQYF. Written as DNA, the CDR3 is TGTGCCACCCGGGACCCCCCGAGCAAAAACATTCAGTACTTC.

The gene calls are TRBV7-2 and TRBJ2-7, with TRBD2 matching over 9 bases. Germline CDR1 reads SGHTA; CDR2 reads FQGNSA. The length of the CDR3 is 16 residues. Losses at the gene ends were 5 bases for V and 0 bases for J; bases not matched to a gene: 8. As DNA, the CDR3 is TGTGCCAGCAGCATATTGATTAGCGGGAGCTCCTACGAGCAGTACTTC. It translates to CASSILISGSSYEQYF.

This rearrangement joins TRBV15 to TRBJ1-4, with D possibly being TRBD1 (6 bases). The V end lost 5 bases, the J end lost 0 bases, and 19 bases lay between the germline ends. The CDR3 loop spans 18 amino acids. The germline V gene encodes CDR1 LNHNV and CDR2 YYDKDF (reference sequence). DNA for the CDR3: TGTGCCACCAGCTCCTCCCGGACAGACTCCTCAACTAATGAAAAACTGTTTTTT. Encoded protein: CATSSSRTDSSTNEKLFF. Looking up the rest from reference TRBV15 and TRBJ1-4 gives the full variable domain: DAMVIQNPRYQVTQFGKPVTLSCSQTLNHNVMYWYQQKSSQAPKLLFHYYDKDFNNEADTPDNFQSRRPNTSFCFLDIRSPGLGDTAMYLCATSSSRTDSSTNEKLFFGSGTQLSVL.

This clonotype was seen more than once but under ten times. This chain links TRBV5-1 with TRBJ2-5; D possibly matches TRBD1 or TRBD2 (5 bases each). The V gene's germline CDR1 is SGHRS and CDR2 YFSETQ. V was cut by 1 base and J by 5 bases, with 9 bases left in between. This CDR3 has 13 amino acids. The CDR3 protein is CASSLWGLETQYF. The CDR3 DNA follows: TGCGCCAGCAGCTTGTGGGGGTTGGAGACCCAGTACTTC.

With regard to this clonotype: A much larger clone sits a single nucleotide away, making a read error possible. J is TRBJ2-1 and V is TRBV29-1, with 7 bases that match TRBD1. Unmatched junction bases numbered 2, after V lost 3 bases and J lost 0 bases. Germline V gene data show CDR1 as SQVTM and CDR2 as ANQGSEA. CDR3 size: 14 residues. Here the CDR3 reads CSVEGQSSYNEQFF. CDR3 DNA: TGCAGCGTTGAGGGACAGAGCTCCTACAATGAGCAGTTCTTC.

In this sample, this clonotype turned up a few times. This chain links TRBV11-2 with TRBJ2-5; maybe TRBD1 (5 bases). Trimming shortened V by 7 bases and J by 2 bases, and 11 bases separated the two germline ends. The CDR3 contains 13 residues. Per germline, CDR1 SGHAT and CDR2 FQNNGV. The CDR3 coding sequence is TGTGCCAGCAACCCGACAGTTCAAGAGACCCAGTACTTC. Translation gives CASNPTVQETQYF.

The genes are TRBV20-1 and TRBJ1-2; 7 bases are shared with TRBD1. There are 14 residues in the CDR3. V dropped 3 bases and J dropped 8; count of bases not matched to a gene: 12. Germline lookup yields CDR1 DFQATT and CDR2 SNEGSKA (reference sequence). DNA of the CDR3: TGCAGTGCTAGCGGGACAGCTACCCCGCGGGGCTACACCTTC. Amino acids: CSASGTATPRGYTF.

In this sample, this clonotype turned up once. The junction does not match germline at one end; this may be a read error. The gene calls are TRBV10-3 and TRBJ2-7, with TRBD2 identical over 10 bases. This CDR3 region has 15 residues. CDR1 ENHRY and CDR2 SYGVKD come from the germline V gene. This CDR3 reads CAMSDPSGGSYEQYF. CDR3 DNA: TGTGCCATGAGTGACCCTAGCGGGGGATCCTACGAGCAGTACTTC.

The chain employs TRBV2 and TRBJ1-1, with TRBD1 as a possible D gene (6 bases). There are 17 residues in the CDR3. Germline V gene lookup returns CDR1 SNHLY and CDR2 FYNNEI. V gave up 2 bases and J gave up 4 bases, with 20 bases separating them. CDR3 loop: CASSEWVGWGRGTEAFF. CDR3 DNA sequence: TGTGCCAGCAGTGAATGGGTCGGTTGGGGGCGCGGCACTGAAGCTTTCTTT.

The chain joins TRBV5-6 to TRBJ2-1; 13 bases fit TRBD2. The length of the CDR3 is 17 residues. Germline lookup yields CDR1 SGHDT and CDR2 YYEEEE. Trimming removed 5 bases from V and 4 bases from J; junction bases left unmatched: 9. Here the CDR3 reads CASSRLGTSGIYNEQFF. In DNA, the CDR3 is TGTGCCAGCAGTAGATTAGGGACTAGCGGGATATACAATGAGCAGTTCTTC.

V usage is TRBV4-1 and J usage is TRBJ2-7; no definite D call. V lost 4 bases, J lost 2 bases, and 9 bases lay in between. The CDR3 is 13 residues long. Germline V gives CDR1 MGHRA, CDR2 YSYEKL. CDR3 nucleotide sequence: TGCGCCAGCAGCCCGTCACAAGCCTACGAGCAGTACTTC. It is translated as CASSPSQAYEQYF.

J is TRBJ2-5 and V is TRBV4-2; D not resolved. The CDR3 is 15 amino acids. Germline CDR1 reads LGHNA; CDR2 reads YNFKEQ. V lost 0 bases, J lost 5 bases, and 13 bases lay in between. CDR3 region: CASSQEPISRETQYF. For the CDR3, the DNA is TGTGCCAGCAGCCAAGAACCCATCAGTCGGGAGACCCAGTACTTC.

This clonotype was picked up a small number of times. The rearrangement links TRBV13 to TRBJ2-3, with D possibly matching TRBD2 (5 bases). Germline CDR1 reads PRHDT; CDR2 reads FYEKMQ (reference sequence). The CDR3 consists of 14 residues. V lost 2 bases and J lost 2, with 8 bases in between. CDR3 amino acids: CASSLQRPTDTQYF. CDR3 bases: TGTGCCAGCAGCTTACAGCGGCCCACAGATACGCAGTATTTT.

This clonotype was observed a handful of times. The chain recombines TRBV29-1 with TRBJ2-1; D possibly corresponds to TRBD1 (5 bases). The V end was cut by 2 bases, the J end by 9 bases, with 11 bases between. The CDR3 extends over 12 amino acids. Germline V gene lookup returns CDR1 SQVTM and CDR2 ANQGSEA. The CDR3 sequence is CSVELGAAEQFF. The CDR3 nucleotides are TGCAGCGTTGAACTAGGGGCGGCTGAGCAGTTCTTC.

The chain links TRBV29-1 to TRBJ2-1; a possible D gene is TRBD2 (7 bases). With 7 bases removed from V and 6 bases from J, the gap between germline ends came to 19 bases. This CDR3 contains 14 residues. Germline V CDR1 and CDR2: SQVTM, ANQGSEA. The CDR3 loop is CSASLAGALNEQFF. The CDR3 DNA follows: TGCAGCGCCTCCCTCGCGGGGGCCCTCAATGAGCAGTTCTTC.

Here the CDR3 DNA reads TGCAGTGCTAGCCTTCTAGCGGGAGTCGGCGAGCAGTACTTC. It codes for CSASLLAGVGEQYF. V gene TRBV20-1 combines with J gene TRBJ2-4; 10 bases agree with TRBD2. The DNA matches TRBJ2-7 better at its end, which makes the J call doubtful. CDR1 and CDR2 from the germline V gene are DFQATT and SNEGSKA (reference sequence). The CDR3 has 14 residues.

The V and J genes are TRBV4-3 and TRBJ1-3; no clear D. CDR3 length: 14 amino acids. Germline CDR1 LGHNA, CDR2 YSLEER. Trimming took off 0 bases at V and 4 bases at J, with 7 bases between the two ends. The CDR3 sequence is CASSQDKDGNTIYF. The CDR3 DNA sequence: TGCGCCAGCAGCCAAGATAAGGACGGAAACACCATATATTTT.

CDR3 residues: CATSRDRGPYEQYF. The DNA of the CDR3 is TGTGCCACCAGCAGAGATCGGGGCCCCTACGAGCAGTACTTC. The chain is built from TRBV15 and TRBJ2-7, with D perhaps matching TRBD1 or TRBD2 (5 bases each). Germline V gives CDR1 LNHNV, CDR2 YYDKDF (reference sequence). The CDR3 has 14 amino acids. Trimming removed 0 bases from V and 2 bases from J, with 8 bases in between.

The rearrangement uses TRBV7-2 and TRBJ2-3, with 7 bases lining up with TRBD2. Germline V gene lookup returns CDR1 SGHTA and CDR2 FQGNSA. This CDR3 comprises 16 residues. The junction had 4 bases not matched to a gene; V was cut back by 1 base and J by 0 bases. The chain's CDR3 is CASSLGAGLSTDTQYF. Written as DNA, the CDR3 is TGTGCCAGCAGCTTAGGAGCGGGACTAAGCACAGATACGCAGTATTTT.

The genes are TRBV27 and TRBJ1-2, with 9 nucleotides matching TRBD1. The V gene's germline CDR1 is MNHEY and CDR2 SMNVEV (reference sequence). V dropped 2 bases and J dropped 8; count of bases not matched to a gene: 6. This CDR3 comprises 14 residues. The CDR3 loop reads CASSLEGTGTGYTF. The CDR3 region has the DNA TGTGCCAGCAGTTTAGAGGGGACAGGGACGGGCTACACCTTC.